This T cell receptor (beta chain) was sequenced in a study of cytomegalovirus exposure and HLA in healthy donors. Across the study: Caucasian-associated ancestry cluster membership applied to about 83% of around 400 genotyped donors. Study-wide results and caveats: Available immune exposure information covered CMV serostatus only.

Primers for the PCR totalled 60 Vbeta and 13 Jbeta. Per the authors' pipeline: The count from a later analysis was 79 million or so unique TCR beta chains, some 10 million of them shared. This table comes from immunoSEQ multiplex PCR, and its TCRdb copy is limited to in-frame clones, with some not included. Clone size and the V and J calls come from that table; the DNA yielded D and trimming. Of about 160,000 clones in the sample, 70% to 80% are singletons; the top ten hold roughly 3.4%. This clone was observed a single time. Its target is unknown. Germline loops: CDR1 SGHNT, CDR2 YYREEE (reference sequence). The CDR3 covers 17 residues. V trimming: 4 bases; J trimming: 2 bases; junction bases outside the gene matches: 13.

The V and J genes are TRBV5-4 and TRBJ2-3; TRBD2 agrees at 7 bases. The receptor comes from a human donor in good health. Sample: PBMCs. CDR3 DNA: TGTGCCAGCAGCCCCCATAAGCGGGGACTCTCCACAGATACGCAGTATTTT. It encodes CASSPHKRGLSTDTQYF.